This T cell receptor beta chain was sequenced during a study of T cells expressing NK-cell markers. Background on the study: Out of eight donors sequenced, seven tested HCMV-seropositive and the remaining one seronegative.

TCRdb reprocessed the 5' RACE reads; each CDR3 protein has one entry and no DNA is given. Its table records about 260,000 distinct CDR3 sequences. The sample taken for sequencing was blood T cells: a sorted CD56 or NKG2C T cell subset, CD4+ or CD8+ T cells, or bulk PBMC T cells (not recorded which). The receptor was derived from a woman aged 18 to 75 in good health.

The CDR3 loop is CASSLAGVKRAYNEQFF. The chain recombines TRBV12-3 or TRBV12-4 with TRBJ2-1; the TCRdb call, TRBD2, lacks DNA for checking. The CDR3 totals 17 residues.